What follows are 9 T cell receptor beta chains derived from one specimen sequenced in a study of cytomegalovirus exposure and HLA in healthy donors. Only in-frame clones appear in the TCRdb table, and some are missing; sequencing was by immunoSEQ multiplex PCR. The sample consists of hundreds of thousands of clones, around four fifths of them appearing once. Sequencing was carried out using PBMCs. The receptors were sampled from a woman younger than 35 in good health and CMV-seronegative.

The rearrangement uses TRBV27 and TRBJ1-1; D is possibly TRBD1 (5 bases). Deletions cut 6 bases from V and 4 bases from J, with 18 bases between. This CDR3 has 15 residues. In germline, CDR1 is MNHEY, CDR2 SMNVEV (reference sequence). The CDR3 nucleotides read TGTGCCAGCAGCCCGAACTCAGGGAGAGGCACTGAAGCTTTCTTT. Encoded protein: CASSPNSGRGTEAFF.

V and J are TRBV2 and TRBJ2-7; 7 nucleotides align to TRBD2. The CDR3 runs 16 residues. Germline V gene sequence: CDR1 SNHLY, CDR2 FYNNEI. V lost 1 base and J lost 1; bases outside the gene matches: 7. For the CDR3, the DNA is TGTGCCAGCAGTGAAGGCGCTAGCGGAGGATCCTACGAGCAGTACTTC. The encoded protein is CASSEGASGGSYEQYF. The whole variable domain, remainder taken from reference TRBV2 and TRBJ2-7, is EPEVTQTPSHQVTQMGQEVILRCVPISNHLYFYWYRQILGQKVEFLVSFYNNEISEKSEIFDDQFSVERPDGSNFTLKIRSTKLEDSAMYFCASSEGASGGSYEQYFGPGTRLTVT.

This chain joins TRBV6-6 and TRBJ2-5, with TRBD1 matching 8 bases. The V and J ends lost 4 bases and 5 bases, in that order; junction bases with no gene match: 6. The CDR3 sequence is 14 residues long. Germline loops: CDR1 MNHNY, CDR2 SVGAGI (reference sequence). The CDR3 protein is CASSSADRAETQYF. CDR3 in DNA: TGTGCCAGCAGTTCCGCGGACAGGGCTGAGACCCAGTACTTC.

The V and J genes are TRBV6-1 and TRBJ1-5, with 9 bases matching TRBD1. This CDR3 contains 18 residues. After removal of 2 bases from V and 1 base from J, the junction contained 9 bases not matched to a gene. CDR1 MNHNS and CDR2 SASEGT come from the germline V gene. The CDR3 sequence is CASSELGQGSGSNQPQHF. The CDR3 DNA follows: TGTGCCAGCAGTGAACTCGGACAGGGGTCGGGAAGCAATCAGCCCCAGCATTTT.

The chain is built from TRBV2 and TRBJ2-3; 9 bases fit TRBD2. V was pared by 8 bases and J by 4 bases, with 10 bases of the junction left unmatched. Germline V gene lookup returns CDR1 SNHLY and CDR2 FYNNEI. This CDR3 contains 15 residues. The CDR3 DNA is TGTGCCAGCGTGGGACTAGCTGGGGCCGCAGATACGCAGTATTTT. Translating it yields CASVGLAGAADTQYF.

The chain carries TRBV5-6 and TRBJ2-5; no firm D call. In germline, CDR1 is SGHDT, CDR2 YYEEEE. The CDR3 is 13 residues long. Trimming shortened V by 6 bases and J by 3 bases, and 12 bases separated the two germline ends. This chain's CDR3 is CASNAGPEETQYF. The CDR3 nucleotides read TGTGCCAGCAACGCTGGGCCAGAAGAGACCCAGTACTTC.

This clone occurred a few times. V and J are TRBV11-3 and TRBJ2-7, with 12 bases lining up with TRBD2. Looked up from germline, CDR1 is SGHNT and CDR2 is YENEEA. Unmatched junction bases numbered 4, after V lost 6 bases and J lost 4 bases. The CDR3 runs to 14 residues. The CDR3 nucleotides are TGTGCCAGCAGAATCGGACTAGCGGGGTACGAGCAGTACTTC. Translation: CASRIGLAGYEQYF.

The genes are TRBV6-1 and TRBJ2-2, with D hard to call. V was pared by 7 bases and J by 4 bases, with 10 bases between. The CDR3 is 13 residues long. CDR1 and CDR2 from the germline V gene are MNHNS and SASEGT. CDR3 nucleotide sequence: TGTGCCAGCACTGGTTACGGCACCGGGGAGCTGTTTTTT. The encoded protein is CASTGYGTGELFF.

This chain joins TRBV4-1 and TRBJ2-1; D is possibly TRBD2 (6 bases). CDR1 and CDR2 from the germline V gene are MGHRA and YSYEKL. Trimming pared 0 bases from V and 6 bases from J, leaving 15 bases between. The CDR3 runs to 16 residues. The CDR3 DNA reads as TGCGCCAGCAGCCAAGATCCCAGGCGGGAATTCAATGAGCAGTTCTTC. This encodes CASSQDPRREFNEQFF.